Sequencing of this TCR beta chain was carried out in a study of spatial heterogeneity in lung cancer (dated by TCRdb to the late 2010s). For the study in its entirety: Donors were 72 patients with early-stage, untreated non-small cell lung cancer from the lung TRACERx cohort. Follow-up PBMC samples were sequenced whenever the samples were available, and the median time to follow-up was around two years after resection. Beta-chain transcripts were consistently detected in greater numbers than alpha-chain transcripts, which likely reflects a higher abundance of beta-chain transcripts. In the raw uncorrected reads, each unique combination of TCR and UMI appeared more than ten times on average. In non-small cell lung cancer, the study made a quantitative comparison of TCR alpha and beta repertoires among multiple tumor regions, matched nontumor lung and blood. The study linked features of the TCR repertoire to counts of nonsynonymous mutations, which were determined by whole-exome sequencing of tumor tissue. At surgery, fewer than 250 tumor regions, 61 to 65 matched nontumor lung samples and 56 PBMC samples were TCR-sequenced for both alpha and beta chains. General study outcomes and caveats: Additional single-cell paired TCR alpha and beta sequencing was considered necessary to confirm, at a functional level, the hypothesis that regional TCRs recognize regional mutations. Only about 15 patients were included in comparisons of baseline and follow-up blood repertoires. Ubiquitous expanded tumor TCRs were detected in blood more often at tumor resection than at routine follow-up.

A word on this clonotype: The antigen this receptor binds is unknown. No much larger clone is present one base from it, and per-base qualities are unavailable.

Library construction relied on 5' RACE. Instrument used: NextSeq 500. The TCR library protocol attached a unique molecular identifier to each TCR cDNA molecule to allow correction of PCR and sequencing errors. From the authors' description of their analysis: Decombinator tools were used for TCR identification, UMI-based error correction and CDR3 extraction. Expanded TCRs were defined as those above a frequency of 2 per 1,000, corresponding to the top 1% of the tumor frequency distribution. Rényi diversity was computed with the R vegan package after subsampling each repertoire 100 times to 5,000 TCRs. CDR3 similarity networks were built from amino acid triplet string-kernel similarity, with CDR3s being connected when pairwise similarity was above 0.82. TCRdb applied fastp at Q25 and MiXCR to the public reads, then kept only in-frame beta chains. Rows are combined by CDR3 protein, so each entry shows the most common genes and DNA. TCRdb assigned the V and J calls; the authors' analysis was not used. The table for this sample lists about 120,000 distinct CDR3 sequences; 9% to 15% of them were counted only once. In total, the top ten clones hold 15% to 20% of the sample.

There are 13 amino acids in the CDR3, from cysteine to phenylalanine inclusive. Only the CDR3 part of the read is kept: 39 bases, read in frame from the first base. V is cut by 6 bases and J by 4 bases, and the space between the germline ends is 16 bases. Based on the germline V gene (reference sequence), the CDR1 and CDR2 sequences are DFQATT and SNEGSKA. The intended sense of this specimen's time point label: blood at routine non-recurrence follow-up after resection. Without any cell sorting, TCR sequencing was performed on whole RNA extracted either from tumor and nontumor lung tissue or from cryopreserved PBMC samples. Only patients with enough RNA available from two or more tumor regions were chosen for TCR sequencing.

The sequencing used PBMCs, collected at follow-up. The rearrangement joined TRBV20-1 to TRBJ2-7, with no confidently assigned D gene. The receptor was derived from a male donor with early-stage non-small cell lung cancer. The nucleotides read TGCAGTGCCCCCGGGCCAAACGAGTACGAGCAGTACTTC. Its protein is CSAPGPNEYEQYF.